This T cell receptor (beta chain) was retrieved from a study of cytotoxic CD8 clonotypes in ibrutinib-treated CLL. TCRdb's table, derived via immunoSEQ multiplex PCR, lists solely in-frame clones and lacks some. The data contain approximately 50,000 clones, under 75% of them singletons. There are 15 residues in the CDR3. Germline V CDR1 and CDR2: MNHNY, SVGAGI (reference sequence). V was pared by 6 bases and J by 2 bases, with 17 bases between. The receptor comes from a human donor with chronic lymphocytic leukemia. Here the sequenced sample was PBMCs, taken after 12 months of ibrutinib treatment. The chain uses TRBV6-6 and TRBJ2-7; D not certain. CDR3: CASRVYILATYEQYF. In nucleotides, the CDR3 is TGTGCCAGCAGAGTGTACATCCTCGCGACCTACGAGCAGTACTTC.